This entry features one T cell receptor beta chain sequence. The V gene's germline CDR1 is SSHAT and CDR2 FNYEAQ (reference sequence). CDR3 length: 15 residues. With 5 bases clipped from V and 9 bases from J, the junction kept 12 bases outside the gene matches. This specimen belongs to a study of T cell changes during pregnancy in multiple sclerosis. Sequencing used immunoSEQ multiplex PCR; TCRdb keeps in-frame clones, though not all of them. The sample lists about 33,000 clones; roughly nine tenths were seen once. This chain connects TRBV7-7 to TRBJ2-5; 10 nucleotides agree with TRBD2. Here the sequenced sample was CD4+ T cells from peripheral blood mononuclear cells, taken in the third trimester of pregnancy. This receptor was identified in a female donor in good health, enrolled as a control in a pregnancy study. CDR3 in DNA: TGTGCCAGCAGCCTAGGGACTAGCGCAGGTGGCGCCCAGTACTTC. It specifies CASSLGTSAGGAQYF.